This T cell receptor (beta chain) was identified in a study of CD8+CD57+ T cells in acquired aplastic anemia. On this clonotype itself: As yet, its antigen is unknown.

The template used for profiling TCR beta VDJ and CDR3 was genomic DNA. TCRdb called the reads again in MiXCR, with one record for every CDR3 protein. Here the sample spans about 18,000 distinct CDR3 sequences, approximately 38% being singletons. Sequenced patients had shown CD8+CD57+ cell expansion by flow cytometry. Among the approximately twelve patients, 2 also had CD8+CD57+ effector memory cells sequenced. Every one of the patients had aplastic anemia (severe, acquired). Researchers bead-enriched CD8+CD57+ cells and obtained a mean 1.6 ug DNA. Study observations and caveats: Sharing between patients and controls was observed for roughly 29 CD8+ CDR3 sequences. The authors found lower diversity in patient CD8+CD57+ cells than in total CD4+ and CD8+ pools.

Germline V gene data show CDR1 as MGHDK and CDR2 as SYGVNS. The CDR3 is 20 amino acids. Trimming left V 3 bases short and J 5 bases short, with 31 bases between. The rearrangement uses TRBV25-1 and TRBJ2-5; possibly TRBD1 for D (5 bases). The clonotype originates from a human donor with aplastic anemia. Specimen: CD8+CD57+ T cells sorted from PBMCs. Subset in this sample: bead-enriched CD8+CD57+ effector memory T cells from SAA patients. CDR3 DNA: TGTGCCAGCAGTGATCCGAGAGGAAATGAAGACAGTGACCCGCCCGAGACCCAGTACTTC. Protein product: CASSDPRGNEDSDPPETQYF.